The present TCR beta chain was sequenced within a study of blood T cell repertoires in COVID-19. Background on the study: PBMCs, B-cell-depleted T cells, or T cells were the source of the cDNA or gDNA that made up the material.

Only in-frame clones appear in the TCRdb table, and some are missing; sequencing was by immunoSEQ multiplex PCR. The sample lists roughly 410,000 clones; about nine tenths were seen once. This TCR came from a woman between 40 and 55 years old with COVID-19, enrolled during active disease. The specimen sequenced was peripheral blood.

The CDR3 spells CAWSPIAGGTGNEQFF. The DNA for the CDR3 is TGTGCCTGGAGTCCTATAGCGGGAGGAACGGGCAATGAGCAGTTCTTC. The chain recombines TRBV30 with TRBJ2-1, with 10 bases that match TRBD2. CDR1 is GTSNPN and CDR2 is SVGIG in the germline V gene (reference sequence). This CDR3 is built from 16 residues. V trimming: 2 bases; J trimming: 6 bases; junction bases outside the gene matches: 10. The full variable domain, with the rest looked up from reference TRBV30 and TRBJ2-1, is SQTIHQWPATLVQPVGSPLSLECTVEGTSNPNLYWYRQAAGRGLQLLFYSVGIGQISSEVPQNLSASRPQDRQFILSSKKLLLSDSGFYLCAWSPIAGGTGNEQFFGPGTRLTVL.